This paragraph reports one T cell receptor beta chain. The CDR3 sequence is 16 residues long. V shed 3 bases and J 8 bases; nucleotides not matched to a gene: 10. Germline values: CDR1 SNHLY, CDR2 FYNNEI. This sample is drawn from a study of blood T cell repertoires in COVID-19. Background on the study: The study drew acute and convalescent COVID-19 samples from the United States, Italy and Spain. PBMCs, B-cell-depleted T cells, or T cells provided the cDNA or gDNA that made up the material.

Per the authors' pipeline: Reference gene primer amplification gave estimated nucleated cell counts. This table comes from immunoSEQ multiplex PCR, and its TCRdb copy is limited to in-frame clones, with some not included. Clonal size and the V and J genes are those of that table, whereas D and trimming came from the DNA. This table has 100,000 to 150,000 clones, around 80% appearing once. The sequenced sample consisted of peripheral blood. This sequence was found in a man aged 40-49 years with active or convalescent COVID-19. The chain couples TRBV2 to TRBJ2-4, with 10 positions matching TRBD1. The DNA of the CDR3 is TGTGCCAGCAGTGAGACAGGGGGCGGCCTTCCCCACATTCAGTACTTC. Residues: CASSETGGGLPHIQYF.